A selection of T cell receptor beta chains follows, all from one sample in a study of blood T cell repertoires in COVID-19. This table comes from immunoSEQ multiplex PCR, and its TCRdb copy is limited to in-frame clones, with some not included. The sample lists 65,000 to 90,000 clones, approximately 88% occurring once. What was sequenced was peripheral blood. The receptors come from a man aged 25-45 years with acute or convalescent COVID-19. The CDR3 runs from the conserved cysteine through the conserved F or W. Fields, in order: clone size, V gene, J gene, CDR3 protein. Clone size, where shown, is once, few, many, or a class for clones that have expanded.

clone size: .; V gene: TRBV27; J gene: TRBJ1-2; CDR3 protein: CASSRDRDGYGYTF
clone size: once; V gene: TRBV7-2; J gene: TRBJ2-7; CDR3 protein: CASIPRGAYEQYF
clone size: .; V gene: TRBV28; J gene: TRBJ2-5; CDR3 protein: CASSLSRKKTQYF
clone size: .; V gene: TRBV7-2; J gene: TRBJ2-2; CDR3 protein: CASSLVEAGELFF
clone size: .; V gene: TRBV4-2; J gene: TRBJ2-1; CDR3 protein: CASSRGRTSYNEQFF
clone size: .; V gene: TRBV5-1; J gene: TRBJ2-2; CDR3 protein: CASTVGGAGELFF
clone size: .; V gene: TRBV27; J gene: TRBJ2-1; CDR3 protein: CASSLVLGSSYNEQFF
clone size: .; V gene: TRBV4-1; J gene: TRBJ2-1; CDR3 protein: CASSQVLAEDEQFF
clone size: .; V gene: TRBV7-2; J gene: TRBJ2-3; CDR3 protein: CASSPSHFGSDTQYF
clone size: .; V gene: TRBV6-5; J gene: TRBJ2-3; CDR3 protein: CASTDFNTQYF
clone size: .; V gene: TRBV29-1; J gene: TRBJ2-7; CDR3 protein: CSVRTGTGSYEQYF
clone size: .; V gene: TRBV7-3; J gene: TRBJ1-1; CDR3 protein: CASKHPDRGAEAFF
clone size: .; V gene: TRBV7-2; J gene: TRBJ1-3; CDR3 protein: CASSSQGAIGNTIYF
clone size: .; V gene: TRBV7-2; J gene: TRBJ2-5; CDR3 protein: CASSLGAGSREETQYF
clone size: .; V gene: TRBV10-1; J gene: TRBJ2-3; CDR3 protein: CASSDSVHTDTQYF
clone size: once; V gene: TRBV2; J gene: TRBJ1-6; CDR3 protein: CAAGGSASLSPLHF
clone size: .; V gene: TRBV5-1; J gene: TRBJ2-1; CDR3 protein: CASGSGISYNEQFF
clone size: .; V gene: TRBV3-1/TRBV3-2; J gene: TRBJ2-1; CDR3 protein: CASSQETVGQQTRQFF
clone size: once; V gene: TRBV19; J gene: TRBJ2-5; CDR3 protein: CASSSQGQETQYF
clone size: .; V gene: TRBV4-3; J gene: TRBJ1-1; CDR3 protein: CASSHNLGREAFF
clone size: .; V gene: TRBV3-1/TRBV3-2; J gene: TRBJ2-5; CDR3 protein: CASSPEIQETQYF
clone size: .; V gene: TRBV27; J gene: TRBJ1-6; CDR3 protein: CASSFDRGTYNSPLHF
clone size: .; V gene: TRBV7-3; J gene: TRBJ2-2; CDR3 protein: CASSLIQNTGELFF
clone size: .; V gene: TRBV5-1; J gene: TRBJ1-2; CDR3 protein: CASSLAGTGSTDYGYTF
clone size: .; V gene: TRBV19; J gene: TRBJ1-3; CDR3 protein: CASSRTQASSGNTIYF
clone size: few; V gene: TRBV19; J gene: TRBJ2-2; CDR3 protein: CASRAGGPAGELFF
clone size: .; V gene: TRBV7-2; J gene: TRBJ2-3; CDR3 protein: CASSPSGLAGDTQYF
clone size: .; V gene: TRBV10-1; J gene: TRBJ2-1; CDR3 protein: CASSQEPPASGSSNEQFF
clone size: .; V gene: TRBV6-5; J gene: TRBJ1-3; CDR3 protein: CASIEGATGNTIYF
clone size: .; V gene: TRBV7-2; J gene: TRBJ2-4; CDR3 protein: CASSLGLVNIQYF
clone size: .; V gene: TRBV25-1; J gene: TRBJ2-3; CDR3 protein: CASSEAEYTDTQYF
clone size: once; V gene: TRBV7-2; J gene: TRBJ2-5; CDR3 protein: CASSRGLAGGETQYF
clone size: .; V gene: TRBV28; J gene: TRBJ1-2; CDR3 protein: CASSLWGSNYGYTF
clone size: .; V gene: TRBV5-1; J gene: TRBJ2-7; CDR3 protein: CASSIDTGIDEQYF
clone size: once; V gene: TRBV2; J gene: TRBJ2-7; CDR3 protein: CASRRPGRSYEQYF
clone size: few; V gene: TRBV7-4; J gene: TRBJ2-4; CDR3 protein: CASSSLAGGWKNIQYF
clone size: .; V gene: TRBV4-1; J gene: TRBJ2-1; CDR3 protein: CASSQQVGLANEQFF
clone size: once; V gene: TRBV28; J gene: TRBJ2-2; CDR3 protein: CASIQGNTGELFF
clone size: .; V gene: TRBV2; J gene: TRBJ1-5; CDR3 protein: CASSAESSNQPQHF
clone size: few; V gene: TRBV6-5; J gene: TRBJ1-2; CDR3 protein: CASTSGGLGYTF
clone size: .; V gene: TRBV5-1; J gene: TRBJ2-5; CDR3 protein: CASSPGQGRETQYF
clone size: .; V gene: TRBV20-1; J gene: TRBJ2-7; CDR3 protein: CSARVGMEQYF
clone size: .; V gene: TRBV6-5; J gene: TRBJ2-2; CDR3 protein: CAGRQGVSTGELFF
clone size: .; V gene: TRBV2; J gene: TRBJ2-3; CDR3 protein: CASSAQGYTDTQYF
clone size: .; V gene: TRBV19; J gene: TRBJ2-7; CDR3 protein: CASREMRAFDF
clone size: .; V gene: TRBV30; J gene: TRBJ2-7; CDR3 protein: CAWGDRVLGEQYF
clone size: .; V gene: TRBV5-1; J gene: TRBJ2-5; CDR3 protein: CASSPGILETQYF
clone size: .; V gene: TRBV18; J gene: TRBJ2-2; CDR3 protein: CASSPPASLTGEELFF
clone size: .; V gene: TRBV11-2; J gene: TRBJ1-2; CDR3 protein: CASSKSYAAANYGYTF
clone size: .; V gene: TRBV5-4; J gene: TRBJ1-2; CDR3 protein: CASSWPGAGGYTF
clone size: .; V gene: TRBV28; J gene: TRBJ2-5; CDR3 protein: CASRPRQRETQYF
clone size: .; V gene: TRBV12-5; J gene: TRBJ2-3; CDR3 protein: CASGLDYTTDTQYF
clone size: once; V gene: TRBV20-1; J gene: TRBJ2-1; CDR3 protein: CSASQSSEQFF
clone size: once; V gene: TRBV6-5; J gene: TRBJ1-5; CDR3 protein: CASSRTGASNQPQHF
clone size: .; V gene: TRBV18; J gene: TRBJ2-1; CDR3 protein: CASSPGKQGAYNEQFF
clone size: .; V gene: TRBV28; J gene: TRBJ1-4; CDR3 protein: CASSPLGTGGEKLFF
clone size: .; V gene: TRBV10-3; J gene: TRBJ1-1; CDR3 protein: CAISSGQGGGNTEAFF
clone size: .; V gene: TRBV28; J gene: TRBJ2-7; CDR3 protein: CASSPGTGLYEQYF
clone size: few; V gene: TRBV27; J gene: TRBJ1-5; CDR3 protein: CASSLSRDQPQHF
clone size: .; V gene: TRBV6-2/TRBV6-3; J gene: TRBJ1-1; CDR3 protein: CASSATGTQRNTEAFF